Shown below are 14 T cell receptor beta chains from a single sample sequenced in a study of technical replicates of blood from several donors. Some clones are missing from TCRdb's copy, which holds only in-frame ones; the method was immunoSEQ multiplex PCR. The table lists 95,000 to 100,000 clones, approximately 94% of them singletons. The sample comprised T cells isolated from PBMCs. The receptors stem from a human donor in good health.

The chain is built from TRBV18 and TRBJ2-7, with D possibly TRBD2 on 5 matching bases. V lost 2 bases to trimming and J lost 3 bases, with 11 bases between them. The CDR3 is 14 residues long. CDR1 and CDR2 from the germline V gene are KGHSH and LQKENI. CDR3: CASSPGSGLYEQYF. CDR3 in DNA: TGTGCCAGCTCACCAGGGAGCGGACTCTACGAGCAGTACTTC.

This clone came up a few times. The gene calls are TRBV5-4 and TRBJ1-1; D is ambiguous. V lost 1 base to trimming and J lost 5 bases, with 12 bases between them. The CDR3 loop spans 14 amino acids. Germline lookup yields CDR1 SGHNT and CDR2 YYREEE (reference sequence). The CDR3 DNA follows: TGTGCCAGCAGCTTGATCGGGATAGGTACTGAAGCTTTCTTT. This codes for CASSLIGIGTEAFF.

This CDR3 reads CASSLIDREAGELFF. The CDR3 DNA reads as TGTGCCAGCAGCTTAATCGACAGGGAGGCCGGGGAGCTGTTTTTT. The gene calls are TRBV7-9 and TRBJ2-2; D is possibly TRBD1 (7 bases). In germline, CDR1 is SEHNR, CDR2 FQNEAQ (reference sequence). V dropped 2 bases and J dropped 6 bases, with 13 bases sitting between them. The CDR3 consists of 15 residues. The variable domain in full, completed from reference TRBV7-9 and TRBJ2-2, reads DTGVSQNPRHKITKRGQNVTFRCDPISEHNRLYWYRQTLGQGPEFLTYFQNEAQLEKSRLLSDRFSAERPKGSFSTLEIQRTEQGDSAMYLCASSLIDREAGELFFGEGSRLTVL.

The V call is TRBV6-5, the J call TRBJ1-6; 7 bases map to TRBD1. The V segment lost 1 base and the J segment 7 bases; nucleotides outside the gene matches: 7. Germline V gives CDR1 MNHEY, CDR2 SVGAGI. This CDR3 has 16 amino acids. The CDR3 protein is CASSYFQGGGNSPLHF. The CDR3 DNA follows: TGTGCCAGCAGTTACTTCCAGGGGGGCGGAAATTCACCCCTCCACTTT.

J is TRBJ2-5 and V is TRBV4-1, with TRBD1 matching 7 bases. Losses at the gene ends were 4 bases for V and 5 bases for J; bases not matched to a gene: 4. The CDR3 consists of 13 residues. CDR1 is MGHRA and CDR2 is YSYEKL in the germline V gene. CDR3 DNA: TGCGCCAGCAGCCGCCGGACAGGTGAGACCCAGTACTTC. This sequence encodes CASSRRTGETQYF.

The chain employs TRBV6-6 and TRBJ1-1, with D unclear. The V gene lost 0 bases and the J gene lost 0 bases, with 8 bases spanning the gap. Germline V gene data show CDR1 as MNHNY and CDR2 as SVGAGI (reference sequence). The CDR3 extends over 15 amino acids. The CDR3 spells CASSYSGRMNTEAFF. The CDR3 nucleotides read TGTGCCAGCAGTTACTCTGGCAGGATGAACACTGAAGCTTTCTTT.

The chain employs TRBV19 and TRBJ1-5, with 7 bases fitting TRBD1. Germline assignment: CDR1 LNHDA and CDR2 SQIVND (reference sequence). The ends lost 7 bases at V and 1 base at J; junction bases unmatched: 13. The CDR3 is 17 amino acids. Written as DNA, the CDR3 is TGTGCCAGTACACTTTTCAGGGGGGAAGTCAGCAATCAGCCCCAGCATTTT. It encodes CASTLFRGEVSNQPQHF.

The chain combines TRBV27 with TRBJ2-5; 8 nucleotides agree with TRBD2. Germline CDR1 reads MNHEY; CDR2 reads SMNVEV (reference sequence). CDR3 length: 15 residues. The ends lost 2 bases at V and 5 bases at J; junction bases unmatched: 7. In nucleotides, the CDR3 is TGTGCCAGCAGTTTAACGGCGGGAGGTGTCGAGACCCAGTACTTC. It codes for CASSLTAGGVETQYF.

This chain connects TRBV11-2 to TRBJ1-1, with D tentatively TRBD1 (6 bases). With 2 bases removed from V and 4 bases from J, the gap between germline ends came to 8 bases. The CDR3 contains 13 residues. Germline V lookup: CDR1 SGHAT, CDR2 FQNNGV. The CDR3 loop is CASSLLQGTEAFF. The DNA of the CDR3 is TGTGCCAGCAGCTTATTACAGGGCACTGAAGCTTTCTTT. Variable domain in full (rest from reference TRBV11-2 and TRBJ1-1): EAGVAQSPRYKIIEKRQSVAFWCNPISGHATLYWYQQILGQGPKLLIQFQNNGVVDDSQLPKDRFSAERLKGVDSTLKIQPAKLEDSAVYLCASSLLQGTEAFFGQGTRLTVV.

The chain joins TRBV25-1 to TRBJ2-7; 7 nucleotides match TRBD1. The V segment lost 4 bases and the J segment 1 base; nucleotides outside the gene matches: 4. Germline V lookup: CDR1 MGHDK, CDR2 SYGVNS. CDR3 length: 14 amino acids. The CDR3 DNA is TGTGCCAGCAGTGGAGAGACAGGGTCCTACGAGCAGTACTTC. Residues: CASSGETGSYEQYF.

The CDR3 here is CASSRTGSGNTIYF. The CDR3, as DNA: TGTGCCAGCAGTCGGACAGGCTCTGGAAACACCATATATTTT. V is TRBV6-6 and J is TRBJ1-3; 7 bases are shared with TRBD1. V lost 5 bases, J lost 0 bases, and 1 base stayed unmatched. Germline V CDR1 and CDR2: MNHNY, SVGAGI (reference sequence). The CDR3 length is 14 residues.

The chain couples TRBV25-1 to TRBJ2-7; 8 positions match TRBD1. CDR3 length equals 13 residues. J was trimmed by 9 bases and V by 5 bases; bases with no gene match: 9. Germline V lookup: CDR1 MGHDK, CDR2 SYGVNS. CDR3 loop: CASSNQGASVQYF. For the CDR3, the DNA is TGTGCCAGCAGTAACCAGGGGGCAAGTGTGCAGTACTTC.

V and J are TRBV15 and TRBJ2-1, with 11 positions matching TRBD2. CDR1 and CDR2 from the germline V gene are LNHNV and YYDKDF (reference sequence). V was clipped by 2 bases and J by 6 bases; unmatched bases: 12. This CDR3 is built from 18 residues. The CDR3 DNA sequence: TGTGCCACCAGCAGACTAGGGACTAGCGGCATTTTTGGCAATGAGCAGTTCTTC. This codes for CATSRLGTSGIFGNEQFF.

As DNA, the CDR3 is TGTGCCAGCAGGAGAGGGGGCGGAGGTAATGAAAAACTGTTTTTT. Translating it yields CASRRGGGGNEKLFF. The chain carries TRBV6-5 and TRBJ1-4, with 7 bases fitting TRBD1. From germline, CDR1 is MNHEY and CDR2 SVGAGI. Germline trimming cut 6 bases from V and 4 bases from J; bases unmatched to any gene: 8. The CDR3 is 15 amino acids.